The TCR beta chain under discussion was sequenced for a study of blood T cell repertoires in COVID-19. About the study: Sites in the United States, Italy and Spain provided acute and convalescent COVID-19 samples. PBMCs, B-cell-depleted T cells, or T cells were the source of the cDNA or gDNA that made up the material.

In the authors' workflow: Amplification of reference gene primers provided the estimated nucleated cell counts. Produced via immunoSEQ multiplex PCR; TCRdb's table is partial and in-frame only. V and J calls and clone size come straight from that table; D and trimming were deduced from the DNA. Of under 300,000 clones listed, approximately 78% are singletons. The CDR3 covers 15 residues. Germline-derived CDR1 and CDR2 are SGHVS and FQNEAQ. After removal of 4 bases from V and 9 bases from J, the junction contained 6 bases not matched to a gene. The rearrangement joins TRBV7-8 to TRBJ1-6, with TRBD1 identical over 10 bases. The sequenced sample consisted of peripheral blood. The source is a woman between 18 and 29 years old with acute or convalescent COVID-19. The CDR3: CASSSRTGGPSPLHF. The CDR3 region has the DNA TGTGCCAGCAGCTCCAGGACAGGGGGGCCTTCACCCCTCCACTTT.